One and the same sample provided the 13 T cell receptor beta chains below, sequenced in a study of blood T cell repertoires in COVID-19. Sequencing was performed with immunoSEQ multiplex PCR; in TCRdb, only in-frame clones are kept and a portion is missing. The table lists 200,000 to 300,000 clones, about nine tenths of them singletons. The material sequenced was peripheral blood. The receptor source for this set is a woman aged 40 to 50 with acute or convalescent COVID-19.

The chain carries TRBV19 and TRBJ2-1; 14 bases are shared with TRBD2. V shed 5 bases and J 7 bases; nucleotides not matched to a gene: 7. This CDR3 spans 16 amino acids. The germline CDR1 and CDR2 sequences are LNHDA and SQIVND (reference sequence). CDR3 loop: CASSFRLAGGPNEQFF. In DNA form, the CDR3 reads TGTGCCAGTAGTTTCCGACTAGCGGGGGGGCCGAATGAGCAGTTCTTC. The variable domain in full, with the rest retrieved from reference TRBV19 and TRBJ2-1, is DGGITQSPKYLFRKEGQNVTLSCEQNLNHDAMYWYRQDPGQGLRLIYYSQIVNDFQKGDIAEGYSVSREKKESFPLTVTSAQKNPTAFYLCASSFRLAGGPNEQFFGPGTRLTVL.

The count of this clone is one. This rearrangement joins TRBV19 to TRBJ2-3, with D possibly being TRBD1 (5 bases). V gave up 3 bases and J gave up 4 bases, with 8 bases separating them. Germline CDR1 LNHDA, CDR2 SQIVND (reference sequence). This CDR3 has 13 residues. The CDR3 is CASSIQGADTQYF. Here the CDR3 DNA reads TGTGCCAGTAGTATCCAGGGTGCAGATACGCAGTATTTT.

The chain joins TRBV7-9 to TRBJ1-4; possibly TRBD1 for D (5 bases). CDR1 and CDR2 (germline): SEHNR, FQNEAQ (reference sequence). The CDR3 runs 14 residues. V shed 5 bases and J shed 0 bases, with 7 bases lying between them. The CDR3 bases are TGTGCCAGCAGCCTCAGGGCAACTAATGAAAAACTGTTTTTT. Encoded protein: CASSLRATNEKLFF.

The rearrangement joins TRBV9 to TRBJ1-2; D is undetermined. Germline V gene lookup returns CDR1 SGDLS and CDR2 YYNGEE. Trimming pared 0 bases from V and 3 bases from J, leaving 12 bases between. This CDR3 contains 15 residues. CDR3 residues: CASSVDGEGYYGYTF. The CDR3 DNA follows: TGTGCCAGCAGCGTAGACGGCGAGGGCTACTATGGCTACACCTTC.

This chain's CDR3 is CASFYTGGTEAFF. CDR3 sequence (DNA): TGTGCCAGCTTTTACACAGGGGGCACTGAAGCTTTCTTT. V and J are TRBV18 and TRBJ1-1; 8 positions agree with TRBD1. The CDR3 contains 13 residues. Trimming removed 7 bases from V and 4 bases from J; junction bases left unmatched: 5. Germline CDR1 and CDR2: KGHSH and LQKENI.

CDR3 sequence: CASSYGAGYEQYV. The CDR3 nucleotides are TGTGCCAGCAGTTACGGGGCTGGCTACGAGCAGTACGTC. This chain joins TRBV6-6 and TRBJ2-7; D possibly corresponds to TRBD1 (5 bases). Germline assignment: CDR1 MNHNY and CDR2 SVGAGI (reference sequence). Trimming removed 2 bases at V and 3 bases at J, with 8 bases between. The CDR3 consists of 13 residues.

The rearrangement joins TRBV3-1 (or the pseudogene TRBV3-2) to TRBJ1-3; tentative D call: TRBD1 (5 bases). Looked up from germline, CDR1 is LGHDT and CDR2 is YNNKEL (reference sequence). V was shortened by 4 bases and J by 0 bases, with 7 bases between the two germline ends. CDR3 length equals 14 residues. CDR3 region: CASSRQSSGNTIYF. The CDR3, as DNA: TGTGCCAGCAGCCGACAGAGCTCTGGAAACACCATATATTTT.

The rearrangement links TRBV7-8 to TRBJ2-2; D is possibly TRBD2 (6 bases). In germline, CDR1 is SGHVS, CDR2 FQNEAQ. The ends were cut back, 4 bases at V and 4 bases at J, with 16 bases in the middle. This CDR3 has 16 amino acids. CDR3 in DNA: TGTGCCAGCAGCTCCATAGGAGGCGGGACCACCGGGGAGCTGTTTTTT. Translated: CASSSIGGGTTGELFF.

As DNA, the CDR3 is TGTGCCAGCAGTTTAGGCCCCAGGAGGCAGAACTATGGCTACACCTTC. Residues: CASSLGPRRQNYGYTF. V and J are TRBV28 and TRBJ1-2, with D hard to call. Germline values: CDR1 MDHEN, CDR2 SYDVKM. V was cut by 2 bases and J by 2 bases, with 15 bases left in between. This CDR3 is 16 amino acids long.

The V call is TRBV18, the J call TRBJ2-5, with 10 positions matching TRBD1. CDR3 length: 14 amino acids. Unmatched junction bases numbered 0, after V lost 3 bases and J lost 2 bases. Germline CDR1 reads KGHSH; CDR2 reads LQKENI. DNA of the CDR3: TGTGCCAGCTCACCGGACAGGGGGCAAGAGACCCAGTACTTC. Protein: CASSPDRGQETQYF.

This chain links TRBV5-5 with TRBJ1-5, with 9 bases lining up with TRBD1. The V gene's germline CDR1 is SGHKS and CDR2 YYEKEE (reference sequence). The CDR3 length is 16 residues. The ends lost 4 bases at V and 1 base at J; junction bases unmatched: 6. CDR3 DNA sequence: TGTGCCAGCAGCGTGGGGACAGGGTTAAGCAATCAGCCCCAGCATTTT. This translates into CASSVGTGLSNQPQHF.

The CDR3 coding sequence is TGTGCCAGCAGGGCGTCTCGGCCGGGGAGGGAGACCCAGTACTTC. Residues: CASRASRPGRETQYF. The chain combines TRBV21-1 with TRBJ2-5; the table's D call of TRBD2 was not tested on the DNA. TRBV21-1 constitutes a pseudogene. The CDR3 contains 15 residues.

The CDR3 protein is CASSVNRGVKNYGYTF. CDR3 nucleotides: TGTGCCAGTAGTGTTAACCGGGGGGTTAAGAACTATGGCTACACCTTC. V and J are TRBV19 and TRBJ1-2; D possibly corresponds to TRBD1 (5 bases). Germline lookup yields CDR1 LNHDA and CDR2 SQIVND (reference sequence). The ends were cut back, 5 bases at V and 2 bases at J, with 18 bases in the middle. The length of the CDR3 is 16 residues.